Following are 18 T cell receptor beta chains from one sample sequenced in a study of tumor and adjacent non-tumor tissue in lung cancer. No cell sorting was done before RNA was extracted from the tissue. The library came from three nested PCR rounds adapted from ARM-PCR protocols. TCRdb recomputed calls from the multiplex PCR reads with MiXCR, one row per CDR3 protein. This table holds 85,000 to 100,000 distinct CDR3 sequences, about 67% found once. Specimen: lung tumor tissue. All receptors come from a man in his 60s with non-small cell lung cancer.

Notes on this clonotype: Sequence at one end of the junction differs from germline and may be a read error. This chain links TRBV12-3 or TRBV12-4 with TRBJ1-1, with 7 nucleotides matching TRBD1. The CDR3 length is 15 residues. CDR3 in DNA: TGTGCCAGCAGGCATGACAGGGTCCAGGGAACTGAAGCTTCCTTT. Its protein is CASRHDRVQGTEASF.

With regard to this clonotype: One junction end disagrees with the germline gene, perhaps due to a read error. The chain has TRBV20-1 and TRBJ2-6, with D perhaps TRBD1 or TRBD2 (5 bases each). CDR1 is DFQATT, CDR2 SNEGSKA, per germline (reference sequence). The CDR3 length is 15 residues. The CDR3 region is CSAIGVASGANILTF. The CDR3 DNA reads TGTAGTGCTATCGGGGTTGCATCTGGGGCCAACATCCTGACTTTC.

Regarding this clonotype: One end of the junction varies from germline; a read error may be responsible. The chain carries TRBV12-3 or TRBV12-4 and TRBJ2-1; D is perhaps TRBD1 or TRBD2 (5 bases each). CDR3 length: 15 amino acids. CDR3 nucleotides: TGTGTCAGCAGTTTATTGGGACGGGGTTACAATGAGCAGTTCTTC. Amino acids: CVSSLLGRGYNEQFF.

In regard to this clonotype: Here the CDR3 omits its conserved ending phenylalanine or tryptophan, so a read error is the likely source. The V gene is TRBV12-3 or TRBV12-4, the J gene TRBJ2-6, with D possibly called TRBD1 or TRBD2 (5 bases each). This CDR3 has 17 residues. CDR3 region: CASSPRTSVSGANVLTL. The CDR3 DNA reads as TGTGCCAGCAGTCCTCGGACTTCTGTCTCTGGGGCCAATGTCCTGACTCTC.

About this clonotype: A much larger clone differs by one base, so this may be a read error. The CDR3 nucleotides read TGTGCCAGCTGCCCATACCCCAATCCACCCCTCCACTTT. It encodes CASCPYPNPPLHF. The chain employs TRBV6-5 and TRBJ1-6; D is ambiguous. The CDR3 runs 13 residues. With 8 bases removed from V and 11 bases from J, the gap between germline ends came to 16 bases. Germline V gene data show CDR1 as MNHEY and CDR2 as SVGAGI.

The rearrangement uses TRBV5-1 and TRBJ2-2; D possibly corresponds to TRBD2 (6 bases). The V end lost 4 bases, the J end lost 5 bases, and 18 bases lay between the germline ends. This CDR3 region has 16 residues. Germline CDR1 SGHRS, CDR2 YFSETQ. As DNA, the CDR3 is TGCGCCAGCAGCCAATGGACTAACTGGCTGACCGGGGAGCTGTTTTTT. Its translation is CASSQWTNWLTGELFF.

The rearrangement uses TRBV11-2 and TRBJ2-5, with 11 bases fitting TRBD2. This CDR3 contains 15 residues. Germline values: CDR1 SGHAT, CDR2 FQNNGV. V lost 5 bases and J lost 4; bases outside the gene matches: 6. CDR3 nucleotide sequence: TGTGCCAGCAGCACCACTAGCGGGAGTGGAGAGACCCAGTACTTC. This gives the protein CASSTTSGSGETQYF.

Turning to this clonotype: At one end, the junction sequence differs from germline, possibly due to a read error. This rearrangement joins TRBV14 to TRBJ2-1; D is unclear. Germline assignment: CDR1 SGHDN and CDR2 FVKESK. The CDR3 runs 13 residues. The CDR3 coding sequence is TGTGCCAACAGATCCAACTTAAACAATGAACAGTTCTTC. Translating gives CANRSNLNNEQFF.

With regard to this clonotype: One end of the junction fails to match germline, which may point to a read error. V usage is TRBV6-2 or TRBV6-3 and J usage is TRBJ2-2; no clear D gene. CDR1 is MNHEY and CDR2 is SVGEGT in the germline V gene. The CDR3 has 13 amino acids. CDR3 amino acids: CASGETNSGELFF. The CDR3 bases are TGTGCCAGCGGTGAAACGAACAGCGGGGAGCTGTTTTTT.

This chain links TRBV11-1 with TRBJ2-1; D ambiguous. The CDR3 covers 14 residues. V was shortened by 1 base and J by 6 bases, with 10 bases between the two germline ends. Germline V gene sequence: CDR1 SGHAT, CDR2 FQDESV (reference sequence). CDR3 loop: CASSLERHFNEQFF. The CDR3 DNA reads as TGTGCCAGCAGCTTAGAGAGGCATTTCAATGAGCAGTTCTTC.

V gene TRBV5-4 combines with J gene TRBJ2-3, with a possible D match to TRBD2 (6 bases). In germline, CDR1 is SGHNT, CDR2 YYREEE (reference sequence). Trimming stripped 6 bases from V and 4 bases from J, with 27 bases between. This CDR3 is 18 amino acids long. The CDR3 DNA sequence: TGTGCCAGCAACTCAGGGAACTTACTAGCCGGATCGGCAGATACGCAGTATTTT. Encoded protein: CASNSGNLLAGSADTQYF.

Points on this clonotype: Germline is not matched at one junction end, which may reflect a read error. The chain employs TRBV6-5 and TRBJ1-1; TRBD1 matches at 7 bases. Germline V lookup: CDR1 MNHEY, CDR2 SVGAGI. This CDR3 contains 14 residues. The CDR3 spells CASSLATGNTEAFF. CDR3 DNA sequence: TGTGCCAGCAGTCTGGCGACAGGGAACACTGAGGCTTTCTTT.

The chain employs TRBV20-1 and TRBJ2-3; TRBD1 or TRBD2 may be the D gene (6 bases each). V was clipped by 0 bases and J by 2 bases, with 15 bases between them. The germline CDR1 and CDR2 sequences are DFQATT and SNEGSKA (reference sequence). This CDR3 region has 16 residues. CDR3: CSARDSLGGLTDTQYF. The CDR3 nucleotides read TGCAGTGCTAGAGATAGCCTAGGGGGGCTCACAGATACGCAGTATTTT.

This clonotype was seen just once. The rearrangement links TRBV29-1 to TRBJ2-3; possible D gene TRBD2, 6 bases. Deletions cut 6 bases from V and 3 bases from J, with 19 bases between. Germline V lookup: CDR1 SQVTM, CDR2 ANQGSEA. This CDR3 is built from 15 residues. CDR3 coding DNA: TGCAGCGTACTAGCCTGGGATAGGAGTACAGATACGCAGTATTTT. Translated: CSVLAWDRSTDTQYF.

Note on this clonotype: Possible read error: a much larger clone is one base away. Because it lacks the conserved phenylalanine or tryptophan at the end, this CDR3 is likely a read error. The chain links TRBV30 to TRBJ2-1; D perhaps matches TRBD2 (5 bases). V dropped 3 bases and J dropped 9 bases, with 12 bases sitting between them. The CDR3 has 12 amino acids. In germline, CDR1 is GTSNPN, CDR2 SVGIG (reference sequence). The CDR3 nucleotides read TGTGCCTGGAGCGGCTCGGAGGTTGAGCAGTTCTTA. This translates into CAWSGSEVEQFL.

As regards this clonotype: This may come from a read error, since a much larger clone is one base off. This rearrangement joins TRBV5-1 to TRBJ2-1; 10 positions agree with TRBD2. The CDR3 runs to 16 residues. CDR1 is SGHRS, CDR2 YFSETQ, per germline. The CDR3 nucleotides are TGCGCCAGCAGCCGCCCAACTAGCGGGGTTGGGAATGATCAGTTCTTC. Translation: CASSRPTSGVGNDQFF.

V is TRBV7-2 and J is TRBJ2-5; D tentatively reads TRBD1 or TRBD2 (6 bases each). Trimming left V 9 bases short and J 3 bases short, with 20 bases between. CDR1 SGHTA and CDR2 FQGNSA come from the germline V gene. The CDR3 runs to 15 residues. The CDR3 nucleotides read TGTGCCAGTCAACGGGGGACACTAACCGAAGAGACCCAGTACTTC. Translation: CASQRGTLTEETQYF.

This chain joins TRBV12-3 or TRBV12-4 and TRBJ2-1, with 7 bases lining up with TRBD1. Trimming at V came to 7 bases and at J to 7 bases, leaving 13 bases not matched to a gene. This CDR3 comprises 15 residues. The CDR3: CASNPQMGQTNEQFF. CDR3 sequence (DNA): TGTGCCAGCAATCCCCAAATGGGACAGACGAATGAGCAGTTCTTC.